These 23 T cell receptor beta chains share one sample of origin, sequenced in a study of blood T cells in healthy people across ages. A second PCR of roughly 7 to 11 cycles used a sample-barcoded 5' primer and a J-beta primer mix. TCRdb passed the 5' RACE reads through MiXCR, listing each CDR3 protein once. The sample yields 1.5 million to 2 million distinct CDR3 sequences, approximately 32% seen once. The sequencing input was blood. The receptors shown here come from a woman between 25 and 40 years old in good health.

The V call is TRBV12-3 or TRBV12-4, the J call TRBJ2-3; no definite D call. The CDR3 is 15 residues long. The ends were cut back, 1 base at V and 6 bases at J, with 14 bases in the middle. CDR3 nucleotide sequence: TGTGCCAGCAGTTTAGACCCGGGCGGTTCGGATACGCAGTATTTT. This gives the protein CASSLDPGGSDTQYF.

V gene TRBV7-9 combines with J gene TRBJ2-3; 8 bases map to TRBD2. The CDR3 has 17 amino acids. Trimming cost V 2 bases and J 6 bases; bases outside gene matches: 13. The germline V gene encodes CDR1 SEHNR and CDR2 FQNEAQ (reference sequence). The DNA for the CDR3 is TGTGCCAGCAGCTTAAGTCGGACTAGCAGGGAGGAGGATACGCAGTATTTT. This codes for CASSLSRTSREEDTQYF.

About this clonotype itself: The junction shows a germline mismatch at one end, possibly a read error. The chain uses TRBV7-9 and TRBJ1-1; a possible D gene is TRBD1 (5 bases). CDR1 is SEHNR, CDR2 FQNEAQ, per germline (reference sequence). The CDR3 is made up of 18 amino acids. CDR3 residues: CASSLATSQGRLNTEAFF. The DNA of the CDR3 is TGTGCCAGCAGCCTAGCCACCTCCCAGGGACGGCTGAACACTGAAGCTTTCTTT. The variable domain in full, completed from reference TRBV7-9 and TRBJ1-1, reads DTGVSQNPRHKITKRGQNVTFRCDPISEHNRLYWYRQTLGQGPEFLTYFQNEAQLEKSRLLSDRFSAERPKGSFSTLEIQRTEQGDSAMYLCASSLATSQGRLNTEAFFGQGTRLTVV.

This chain uses TRBV21-1 with TRBJ2-7; the table's D call, TRBD1, was not checked against the DNA. TRBV21-1 is listed as a pseudogene. This CDR3 is built from 15 residues. CDR3 DNA: TGTGCCAGCAGCAAAGCGGGGACAGGGGGCCACGAGCAGTACTTC. Its translation: CASSKAGTGGHEQYF.

Many counts were recorded for this clonotype. V usage is TRBV24-1 and J usage is TRBJ2-3; D gene ambiguous. Trimming cost V 0 bases and J 2 bases, with 17 bases left between them. Germline loops: CDR1 KGHDR, CDR2 SFDVKD. The CDR3 covers 18 residues. CDR3: CATSDLLSGPFLTDTQYF. CDR3 in DNA: TGTGCCACCAGTGATTTGCTCTCGGGTCCATTCCTCACAGATACGCAGTATTTT.

The rearrangement joins TRBV7-8 to TRBJ2-7; TRBD2 might be the D (6 bases). The CDR3 loop spans 13 amino acids. The V and J ends lost 1 base and 6 bases respectively, with 10 bases between them. Germline V gene sequence: CDR1 SGHVS, CDR2 FQNEAQ. The CDR3: CASSLVLAVEQYF. For the CDR3, the DNA is TGTGCCAGCAGCTTAGTACTAGCCGTCGAGCAGTACTTC.

Only a few counts were recorded for this clonotype. Here the CDR3 DNA reads TGTGCCAGCAGTTTATTCGGGACTAGCGGAGACTTAAGCTCCTACAATGAGCAGTTCTTC. Protein product: CASSLFGTSGDLSSYNEQFF. V and J are TRBV27 and TRBJ2-1, with TRBD2 matching 11 bases. Germline V gene lookup returns CDR1 MNHEY and CDR2 SMNVEV (reference sequence). V trimming: 1 base; J trimming: 0 bases; junction bases outside the gene matches: 11. CDR3 size: 20 residues.

This clonotype has just a few counts. The chain's CDR3 is CASSEGGFGYTF. DNA of the CDR3: TGTGCCAGCAGTGAGGGGGGGTTTGGCTACACCTTC. This chain joins TRBV2 and TRBJ1-2, with TRBD1 as a possible D gene (5 bases). Trimming shortened V by 3 bases and J by 7 bases, and 9 bases separated the two germline ends. There are 12 residues in the CDR3. Germline CDR1 and CDR2: SNHLY and FYNNEI.

In its sample, this clonotype was seen once. The chain joins TRBV20-1 to TRBJ2-3; no clear D gene. The V end was cut by 6 bases, the J end by 2 bases, with 12 bases between. The CDR3 totals 13 residues. In germline, CDR1 is DFQATT, CDR2 SNEGSKA (reference sequence). CDR3 coding DNA: TGCAGTGCCTCGGCTAGTGCCACAGATACGCAGTATTTT. Translation: CSASASATDTQYF.

This chain joins TRBV12-3 or TRBV12-4 and TRBJ1-5; D perhaps matches TRBD1 (6 bases). V was trimmed by 0 bases and J by 6 bases, leaving 12 bases between them. CDR3 length: 15 amino acids. The CDR3 DNA follows: TGTGCCAGCAGTTTAGCGCGCGGGGGCCCTCAGCCCCAGCATTTT. Its protein product is CASSLARGGPQPQHF.

This clonotype was counted only a few times. The V and J genes are TRBV29-1 and TRBJ2-1; 8 nucleotides line up with TRBD2. This CDR3 comprises 16 residues. The V gene's germline CDR1 is SQVTM and CDR2 ANQGSEA. With 1 base clipped from V and 0 bases from J, the junction kept 5 bases outside the gene matches. The CDR3 sequence: CSVEGARGASYNEQFF. The CDR3 DNA reads TGCAGCGTTGAAGGTGCGCGGGGGGCCTCCTACAATGAGCAGTTCTTC.

The chain is built from TRBV5-1 and TRBJ2-1; 9 bases match TRBD1. After removal of 0 bases from V and 8 bases from J, the junction contained 6 bases not matched to a gene. The germline CDR1 and CDR2 sequences are SGHRS and YFSETQ. The CDR3 runs to 15 residues. CDR3 residues: CASSLEGTGFYEQFF. The DNA of the CDR3 is TGCGCCAGCAGCTTGGAAGGGACAGGGTTTTATGAGCAGTTCTTC.

The chain uses TRBV27 and TRBJ1-6; 9 nucleotides align to TRBD1. The germline CDR1 and CDR2 sequences are MNHEY and SMNVEV (reference sequence). V dropped 0 bases and J dropped 8; count of bases not matched to a gene: 8. There are 17 residues in the CDR3. CDR3 bases: TGTGCCAGCAGTTTATCTGGTACAGGGGGCGTTCATTCACCCCTCCACTTT. This translates into CASSLSGTGGVHSPLHF.

The chain couples TRBV9 to TRBJ2-7; TRBD2 agrees at 10 bases. V shed 4 bases, J shed 4 bases, and the junction held 5 bases outside the gene matches. This CDR3 is 14 amino acids long. The germline gives CDR1 SGDLS, CDR2 YYNGEE. The chain's CDR3 is CASSPTSGVYEQYF. The DNA for the CDR3 is TGTGCCAGCAGCCCCACTAGCGGGGTTTACGAGCAGTACTTC. Based on the CDR3 plus reference TRBV9 and TRBJ2-7, the full variable domain is DSGVTQTPKHLITATGQRVTLRCSPRSGDLSVYWYQQSLDQGLQFLIQYYNGEERAKGNILERFSAQQFPDLHSELNLSSLELGDSALYFCASSPTSGVYEQYFGPGTRLTVT.

The J gene is TRBJ2-1, the V gene TRBV5-1; 7 bases align to TRBD2. Germline loops: CDR1 SGHRS, CDR2 YFSETQ. V shed 2 bases and J 13 bases; nucleotides not matched to a gene: 15. CDR3 length equals 15 residues. The CDR3, as DNA: TGCGCCAGCAGCTTTGGGGAGGGTCCCGCGGAGACCCAGTTCTTC. Translation: CASSFGEGPAETQFF. The full variable domain, completed using reference TRBV5-1 and TRBJ2-1, is KAGVTQTPRYLIKTRGQQVTLSCSPISGHRSVSWYQQTPGQGLQFLFEYFSETQRNKGNFPGRFSGRQFSNSRSEMNVSTLELGDSALYLCASSFGEGPAETQFFGPGTRLTVL.

The chain links TRBV11-2 to TRBJ1-2, with D possibly being TRBD1 (6 bases). V dropped 4 bases and J dropped 4 bases, with 19 bases sitting between them. This CDR3 region has 16 residues. The germline V gene encodes CDR1 SGHAT and CDR2 FQNNGV. The CDR3 reads CASSSSDSLFSYGYTF. CDR3 nucleotide sequence: TGTGCCAGCAGCTCGTCGGACAGCTTATTCAGCTATGGCTACACCTTC.

This clonotype was seen a handful of times. The V call is TRBV11-1, the J call TRBJ2-7; TRBD2 might be the D (6 bases). Germline CDR1 is SGHAT and CDR2 is FQDESV (reference sequence). The V gene lost 5 bases and the J gene lost 2 bases, with 13 bases spanning the gap. The CDR3 is 14 amino acids. CDR3 coding DNA: TGTGCCAGCAGCCCTTTGACTAGAACCTACGAGCAGTACTTC. Encoded protein: CASSPLTRTYEQYF.

V and J are TRBV18 and TRBJ2-5, with D uncertain. V lost 3 bases and J 11 bases, leaving 25 bases between the germline ends. The CDR3 covers 16 residues. CDR1 KGHSH and CDR2 LQKENI come from the germline V gene. The CDR3 reads CASSPLGQLVRLEQYF. The CDR3 DNA reads TGTGCCAGCTCACCGCTGGGCCAGTTAGTACGATTGGAGCAGTACTTC.

This clonotype occurred many times. The chain employs TRBV13 and TRBJ2-7; no definite D call. Germline lookup yields CDR1 PRHDT and CDR2 FYEKMQ (reference sequence). V was cut by 5 bases and J by 2 bases, with 7 bases left in between. The CDR3 length is 12 residues. The CDR3 here is CASSLKTYEQYF. CDR3 sequence (DNA): TGTGCCAGCAGCCTGAAAACCTACGAGCAGTACTTC. Filled out from reference TRBV13 and TRBJ2-7, the complete variable domain reads AAGVIQSPRHLIKEKRETATLKCYPIPRHDTVYWYQQGPGQDPQFLISFYEKMQSDKGSIPDRFSAQQFSDYHSELNMSSLELGDSALYFCASSLKTYEQYFGPGTRLTVT.

A word on this clonotype: Possible read error: a much larger clone is one base away. The V call is TRBV4-1, the J call TRBJ2-5; a possible D gene is TRBD2 (5 bases). V lost 1 base and J 1 base, leaving 13 bases between the germline ends. The V gene's germline CDR1 is MGHRA and CDR2 YSYEKL. CDR3 length: 16 residues. CDR3 DNA: TGCGCCAGCAGCCAAGGAGGGCAGACCCTCCAAGAGACCCAGTACTTC. Encoded protein: CASSQGGQTLQETQYF.

This chain uses TRBV7-6 with TRBJ2-3; the match to TRBD2 covers 9 bases. This CDR3 comprises 18 residues. CDR1 and CDR2 (germline): SGHVS, FNYEAQ. With 3 bases clipped from V and 4 bases from J, the junction kept 14 bases outside the gene matches. In nucleotides, the CDR3 is TGTGCCAGCAGCTTGAAGAGCGGGAGGTTTTTAATCTCAGATACGCAGTATTTT. Amino acids: CASSLKSGRFLISDTQYF.

Note on this clonotype: A read error may explain this, as a much larger clone is one base away. This chain links TRBV6-6 with TRBJ1-2, with D hard to call. Germline CDR1 and CDR2: MNHNY and SVGAGI (reference sequence). This CDR3 spans 12 amino acids. The V gene lost 7 bases and the J gene lost 3 bases, with 9 bases spanning the gap. The CDR3 loop is CASNYADYGYTF. The CDR3 DNA follows: TGTGCCAGCAATTATGCGGACTATGGCTACACCTTC.

The genes are TRBV30 and TRBJ1-2; D ambiguous. The CDR3 spans 13 residues. Trimming cost V 0 bases and J 5 bases, with 10 bases left between them. The V gene's germline CDR1 is GTSNPN and CDR2 SVGIG (reference sequence). The CDR3 DNA is TGTGCCTGGAGTGTAGGGCAGCTTTATGGCTACACCTTC. Protein: CAWSVGQLYGYTF.